The 26 T cell receptor beta chains listed next were all sequenced from one sample in a study of beta chain features in type 1 diabetes. Expressed TCRB transcripts were sequenced, since all the RNA that had been isolated was reverse transcribed. Only in-frame clones appear in the TCRdb table, and some are missing; sequencing was by immunoSEQ multiplex PCR. Of about 620,000 clones in the sample, around 16% are singletons; the top ten hold 0.09% to 0.095%. Sequencing used naive CD4+ T cells from blood. Every receptor here comes from a man aged 18 to 30 in good health.

The chain is built from TRBV28 and TRBJ1-2; D unclear. Germline CDR1 reads MDHEN; CDR2 reads SYDVKM. The CDR3 has 13 residues. With 5 bases removed from V and 3 bases from J, the gap between germline ends came to 10 bases. The CDR3 sequence: CASSPSRYYGYTF. CDR3 nucleotides: TGTGCCAGCAGTCCCTCCCGTTACTATGGCTACACCTTC.

This clone came up a few times. Other DNA sequences in this specimen translate into the identical CDR3. The V call is TRBV6-5, the J call TRBJ2-3; TRBD2 is a possible D gene (5 bases). The V and J ends lost 0 bases and 0 bases respectively, with 7 bases between them. Per the germline V gene, CDR1 is MNHEY and CDR2 is SVGAGI. The CDR3 extends over 15 amino acids. The CDR3 loop reads CASSYSGRSTDTQYF. The CDR3 bases are TGTGCCAGCAGTTACTCGGGGAGAAGCACAGATACGCAGTATTTT.

This clone has only a few counts. This chain joins TRBV7-2 and TRBJ2-5; 7 bases are shared with TRBD1. Trimming cost V 5 bases and J 4 bases; bases outside gene matches: 7. The CDR3 length is 14 residues. Germline CDR1 is SGHTA and CDR2 is FQGNSA. This CDR3 reads CASSRGQIGETQYF. CDR3 in DNA: TGTGCCAGCAGCCGGGGACAGATAGGAGAGACCCAGTACTTC.

This chain uses TRBV5-1 with TRBJ2-7; 9 bases align to TRBD1. The germline gives CDR1 SGHRS, CDR2 YFSETQ. This CDR3 is 17 amino acids long. V was clipped by 0 bases and J by 2 bases; unmatched bases: 9. The CDR3 region has the DNA TGCGCCAGCAGCTTGGCGCCACGACAGGGGGAGGCCTACGAGCAGTACTTC. As protein: CASSLAPRQGEAYEQYF.

This clone was counted between two and nine times. The CDR3 coding sequence is TGTGCCAGCAGCGTAGGGGGGGAACCCTATGGCTACACCTTC. Amino acid sequence: CASSVGGEPYGYTF. This sequence joins TRBV9 and TRBJ1-2, with D perhaps matching TRBD1 (5 bases). Germline lookup yields CDR1 SGDLS and CDR2 YYNGEE. CDR3 size: 14 residues. The ends were cut back, 0 bases at V and 4 bases at J, with 10 bases in the middle.

This clone was seen a handful of times. This rearrangement joins TRBV19 to TRBJ2-3; no definite D call. V was shortened by 7 bases and J by 0 bases, with 8 bases between the two germline ends. Germline V CDR1 and CDR2: LNHDA, SQIVND (reference sequence). This CDR3 spans 13 amino acids. The CDR3 DNA is TGTGCCAGTATTGGGATCAGCACAGATACGCAGTATTTT. Its translation: CASIGISTDTQYF. Complete variable domain (other parts from reference TRBV19 and TRBJ2-3): DGGITQSPKYLFRKEGQNVTLSCEQNLNHDAMYWYRQDPGQGLRLIYYSQIVNDFQKGDIAEGYSVSREKKESFPLTVTSAQKNPTAFYLCASIGISTDTQYFGPGTRLTVL.

This clone was seen only a few times. The chain employs TRBV7-3 and TRBJ2-7, with 7 bases identical to TRBD2. Germline trimming cut 2 bases from V and 7 bases from J; bases unmatched to any gene: 11. Germline assignment: CDR1 SGHTA and CDR2 FQGTGA. The CDR3 length is 15 residues. The DNA for the CDR3 is TGTGCCAGCAGCTTAGGCGGGAGAGGGGTAAGGGAGCAGTACTTC. Translated: CASSLGGRGVREQYF.

In its sample, this clone was seen a few times. The chain uses TRBV5-4 and TRBJ2-5; D possibly corresponds to TRBD2 (5 bases). CDR3 length: 15 residues. Germline lookup yields CDR1 SGHNT and CDR2 YYREEE (reference sequence). The V end was cut by 1 base, the J end by 3 bases, with 13 bases between. CDR3 sequence reads: CASSLPRRAEETQYF. The CDR3 coding sequence is TGTGCCAGCAGCTTGCCCCGGCGGGCAGAAGAGACCCAGTACTTC. Filled out from reference TRBV5-4 and TRBJ2-5, the complete variable domain reads ETGVTQSPTHLIKTRGQQVTLRCSSQSGHNTVSWYQQALGQGPQFIFQYYREEENGRGNFPPRFSGLQFPNYSSELNVNALELDDSALYLCASSLPRRAEETQYFGPGTRLLVL.

The rearrangement uses TRBV5-1 and TRBJ2-3; D is undetermined. Germline CDR1 is SGHRS and CDR2 is YFSETQ. This CDR3 region has 16 residues. V lost 0 bases, J lost 5 bases, and 16 bases lay in between. The CDR3 loop reads CASSLEVRLRLDTQYF. The CDR3 coding sequence is TGCGCCAGCAGCTTGGAAGTTAGGCTGCGTTTAGATACGCAGTATTTT.

V gene TRBV28 combines with J gene TRBJ1-1, with 8 bases that match TRBD1. The CDR3 consists of 16 residues. Germline loops: CDR1 MDHEN, CDR2 SYDVKM. V was pared by 4 bases and J by 11 bases, with 18 bases of the junction left unmatched. CDR3 residues: CASSSGTGSLKFDAFF. The DNA for the CDR3 is TGTGCCAGCAGTTCCGGGACAGGTAGCCTGAAGTTCGACGCTTTCTTT.

This clone has just a few counts. The chain recombines TRBV28 with TRBJ1-5, with a tentative D call TRBD1 (6 bases). This CDR3 contains 15 residues. Germline V gives CDR1 MDHEN, CDR2 SYDVKM. V dropped 7 bases and J dropped 5 bases, with 18 bases sitting between them. CDR3: CASINVGQPYQPQHF. The CDR3 DNA reads TGTGCCAGCATTAATGTGGGACAACCTTATCAGCCCCAGCATTTT.

The table lists this clone with a few counts. The chain employs TRBV2 and TRBJ2-4; D not resolved. Trimming pared 6 bases from V and 0 bases from J, leaving 9 bases between. CDR3 size: 14 residues. Germline values: CDR1 SNHLY, CDR2 FYNNEI. The CDR3 is CASRPELAKNIQYF. CDR3 nucleotide sequence: TGTGCCAGCAGGCCTGAATTAGCCAAAAACATTCAGTACTTC.

This clone was recorded once. The gene calls are TRBV6-5 and TRBJ1-1, with D possibly TRBD1 on 6 matching bases. CDR1 and CDR2 (germline): MNHEY, SVGAGI. V lost 6 bases, J lost 3 bases, and 14 bases lay in between. This CDR3 is built from 14 residues. CDR3 loop: CASSYIHRDTEAFF. In nucleotides, the CDR3 is TGTGCCAGCAGCTACATCCACAGGGACACTGAAGCTTTCTTT.

This clone was detected only a few times. CDR3 nucleotide sequence: TGTGCCAGCAGCCGAGCGGGGCGCGAGACCCAGTACTTC. Translated, it gives CASSRAGRETQYF. The V gene is TRBV7-2, the J gene TRBJ2-5; TRBD2 aligns across 7 bases. This CDR3 contains 13 residues. V lost 5 bases, J lost 5 bases, and 5 bases stayed unmatched. In germline, CDR1 is SGHTA, CDR2 FQGNSA.

The rearrangement joins TRBV5-1 to TRBJ2-2, with D maybe TRBD1 (5 bases). The V and J ends lost 2 bases and 7 bases respectively, with 15 bases between them. CDR1 and CDR2 from the germline V gene are SGHRS and YFSETQ. The CDR3 consists of 15 residues. As DNA, the CDR3 is TGCGCCAGCAGCTTATATGGCAGGGATGGCGGGGAGCTGTTTTTT. It encodes CASSLYGRDGGELFF. Based on the CDR3 plus reference TRBV5-1 and TRBJ2-2, the full variable domain is KAGVTQTPRYLIKTRGQQVTLSCSPISGHRSVSWYQQTPGQGLQFLFEYFSETQRNKGNFPGRFSGRQFSNSRSEMNVSTLELGDSALYLCASSLYGRDGGELFFGEGSRLTVL.

The J gene is TRBJ2-1, the V gene TRBV18; a weak D match, TRBD1 (6 bases). Between the trimmed V and J ends, which lost 3 bases and 15 bases, there was a span of 15 bases. There are 12 residues in the CDR3. Looked up from germline, CDR1 is KGHSH and CDR2 is LQKENI. CDR3 coding DNA: TGTGCCAGCTCACCTCCAGGGGAGAAGCGGTTCTTC. Its translation: CASSPPGEKRFF.

The CDR3 loop is CASSVGREVGIQYF. Written as DNA, the CDR3 is TGTGCCAGCAGTGTGGGCAGGGAGGTTGGCATTCAGTACTTC. This chain connects TRBV2 to TRBJ2-4, with D possibly matching TRBD2 (6 bases). Germline assignment: CDR1 SNHLY and CDR2 FYNNEI. This CDR3 comprises 14 residues. V lost 4 bases, J lost 9 bases, and 16 bases lay in between.

The chain couples TRBV7-9 to TRBJ2-5, with 7 nucleotides matching TRBD1. Per the germline V gene, CDR1 is SEHNR and CDR2 is FQNEAQ (reference sequence). The CDR3 is 15 amino acids. Trimming took 11 bases from V and 5 from J; bases not matched to a gene: 17. CDR3 protein: CAATTGALGKETQYF. The CDR3 DNA sequence: TGTGCCGCTACAACAGGGGCTCTCGGGAAGGAGACCCAGTACTTC.

The genes are TRBV19 and TRBJ2-7; D unclear. CDR1 LNHDA and CDR2 SQIVND come from the germline V gene (reference sequence). Trimming took 2 bases from V and 0 from J, leaving 8 bases between them. This CDR3 contains 14 residues. The CDR3 spells CASSIWPNSYEQYF. DNA of the CDR3: TGTGCCAGTAGTATATGGCCGAACTCCTACGAGCAGTACTTC.

The table lists this clone with a few counts. The J gene is TRBJ2-2, the V gene TRBV11-1, with 7 bases lining up with TRBD2. The CDR3 consists of 15 residues. V shed 5 bases, J shed 6 bases, and the junction held 9 bases outside the gene matches. The germline CDR1 and CDR2 sequences are SGHAT and FQDESV (reference sequence). The CDR3 DNA follows: TGTGCCAGCAGCCCCCGGACTAGTTTTTCCGGGGAGCTGTTTTTT. Amino acids: CASSPRTSFSGELFF.

The V gene is TRBV29-1, the J gene TRBJ1-2; tentative D call: TRBD1 (5 bases). Trimming shortened V by 1 base and J by 1 base, and 16 bases separated the two germline ends. Germline V gene data show CDR1 as SQVTM and CDR2 as ANQGSEA. The CDR3 sequence is 16 residues long. Here the CDR3 DNA reads TGCAGCGTTGAAGGGGGAGGGAAGGGGTTTAACTATGGCTACACCTTC. Amino acids: CSVEGGGKGFNYGYTF.

The chain links TRBV11-2 to TRBJ2-7; 8 positions agree with TRBD1. V lost 5 bases to trimming and J lost 9 bases; unmatched junction nucleotides: 12. CDR3 length: 14 residues. Per the germline V gene, CDR1 is SGHAT and CDR2 is FQNNGV. CDR3 loop: CASSQTGAAKSQYF. For the CDR3, the DNA is TGTGCCAGCAGCCAGACAGGGGCCGCAAAGTCGCAGTACTTC.

The chain carries TRBV30 and TRBJ1-1; D unresolved. This CDR3 contains 14 residues. The V gene lost 2 bases and the J gene lost 0 bases, with 10 bases spanning the gap. Germline values: CDR1 GTSNPN, CDR2 SVGIG (reference sequence). This CDR3 reads CAWSPGIVNTEAFF. CDR3 bases: TGTGCCTGGAGTCCTGGGATCGTGAACACTGAAGCTTTCTTT.

This clone came up a few times. The V gene is TRBV4-2, the J gene TRBJ2-7; D possibly corresponds to TRBD1 (6 bases). The length of the CDR3 is 16 residues. Trimming removed 3 bases at V and 0 bases at J, with 15 bases between. Germline V CDR1 and CDR2: LGHNA, YNFKEQ. CDR3 residues: CASSQVSRDNSYEQYF. In nucleotides, the CDR3 is TGTGCCAGCAGCCAGGTATCAAGGGACAACTCCTACGAGCAGTACTTC.

The chain combines TRBV25-1 with TRBJ2-7; TRBD1 is a possible D gene (5 bases). This CDR3 is 15 amino acids long. Germline V gives CDR1 MGHDK, CDR2 SYGVNS. Trimming removed 6 bases at V and 2 bases at J, with 17 bases between. CDR3 DNA: TGTGCCAGCAGCCACGCAGGGCAGCGACCCTACGAGCAGTACTTC. Amino acid sequence: CASSHAGQRPYEQYF.

The chain is built from TRBV14 and TRBJ1-6; D ambiguous. The CDR3 contains 13 residues. V shed 4 bases and J shed 5 bases, with 6 bases lying between them. Germline V CDR1 and CDR2: SGHDN, FVKESK. Here the CDR3 DNA reads TGTGCCAGCAGCCGGATCCATAATTCACCCCTCCACTTT. Its translation: CASSRIHNSPLHF. Full variable domain (missing parts from reference TRBV14 and TRBJ1-6): EAGVTQFPSHSVIEKGQTVTLRCDPISGHDNLYWYRRVMGKEIKFLLHFVKESKQDESGMPNNRFLAERTGGTYSTLKVQPAELEDSGVYFCASSRIHNSPLHFGNGTRLTVT.